The clone carrying this TCR beta chain was detected only once. Compared with germline, one end of the junction differs, possibly owing to a read error. This sample is drawn from a study of tumor-infiltrating lymphocytes in primary liver carcinoma. The authors made TCR beta cDNA from about 500 ng total RNA with a constant-region primer. ARM-PCR, slightly modified, supplied the TCR beta libraries through three nested multiplex PCR rounds. The study ran its first two PCR rounds for 9 to 10 cycles each, using TRBV1-TRBV30 forward primers and a C-beta reverse primer. One entry per CDR3 protein, called by TCRdb with MiXCR from the multiplex PCR reads. The repertoire consists of tens of thousands of distinct CDR3 sequences, with roughly three quarters occurring once and the leading ten covering about 31%. Co-extraction yielded RNA and DNA from around 20-30 mg of unsorted bulk tissue. The germline CDR1 and CDR2 sequences are SGHNT and YYREEE (reference sequence). The CDR3 runs 17 residues.

The sample was liver tumor tissue from sampling region 5. The subset here: tumor region T5, tumor centre. The chain carries TRBV5-4 and TRBJ2-3, with D perhaps TRBD1 (5 bases). This sequence originates from a woman in her thirties with primary liver carcinoma and hepatitis B virus infection. The CDR3 DNA follows: TGTGCCAGCGGCGTAGACGGACATCCTCCACCCACAGATACACAGTATTTT. Translation: CASGVDGHPPPTDTQYF. Using reference TRBV5-4 and TRBJ2-3 for the parts outside the CDR3, the full variable domain is ETGVTQSPTHLIKTRGQQVTLRCSSQSGHNTVSWYQQALGQGPQFIFQYYREEENGRGNFPPRFSGLQFPNYSSELNVNALELDDSALYLCASGVDGHPPPTDTQYFGPGTRLTVL.